The 29 T cell receptor beta chains given below trace back to one sample, sequenced in a study of graft-versus-host responses after intestinal transplantation. The data were produced by immunoSEQ multiplex PCR, yet TCRdb's version contains in-frame clones alone and is incomplete. The table shows 150,000 or so clones, with 80% to 95% occurring only once. Antigens of these TCRs are unknown. The input for sequencing was unstimulated CD4+ T cells sorted from spleen or lymph node cells, taken before intestinal transplant. These receptors came from a human donor who received an intestinal transplant.

In regard to this clone: This sample includes further DNA sequences coding for the same CDR3. V is TRBV30 and J is TRBJ2-7, with 7 bases lining up with TRBD2. The ends lost 5 bases at V and 0 bases at J; junction bases unmatched: 13. The length of the CDR3 is 16 residues. Per germline, CDR1 GTSNPN and CDR2 SVGIG (reference sequence). The CDR3 bases are TGTGCCTGGGGGGAGGGGTGGGGCCATAGCTCCTACGAGCAGTACTTC. Its translation is CAWGEGWGHSSYEQYF.

This sequence joins TRBV6-5 and TRBJ1-5, with a tentative D call TRBD1 (5 bases). Trimming stripped 2 bases from V and 7 bases from J, with 12 bases between. The CDR3 has 14 amino acids. Germline CDR1 reads MNHEY; CDR2 reads SVGAGI. CDR3 loop: CASSYGGVGQPQHF. As DNA, the CDR3 is TGTGCCAGCAGTTACGGAGGGGTAGGGCAGCCCCAGCATTTT.

About this clone itself: At one end, the junction sequence differs from germline, possibly due to a read error. The V gene is TRBV7-7, the J gene TRBJ2-3, with D perhaps given as TRBD1 or TRBD2 (6 bases each). CDR3 size: 15 residues. Germline V gives CDR1 SSHAT, CDR2 FNYEAQ (reference sequence). This CDR3 reads CASSPVGGGADTQYF. The CDR3, as DNA: TGTGCTAGCAGCCCCGTGGGGGGCGGCGCAGATACGCAGTATTTT.

V gene TRBV6-1 combines with J gene TRBJ2-5, with no clear D. V lost 8 bases, J lost 7 bases, and 11 bases lay in between. The CDR3 is 11 residues long. Germline V gene sequence: CDR1 MNHNS, CDR2 SASEGT. CDR3 residues: CASRFEGTQYF. The CDR3 coding sequence is TGTGCCAGCCGTTTTGAAGGGACCCAGTACTTC.

The chain joins TRBV28 to TRBJ1-2, with D possibly being TRBD1 (6 bases). This CDR3 contains 12 residues. V lost 7 bases and J lost 4, with 10 bases in between. From germline, CDR1 is MDHEN and CDR2 SYDVKM. The CDR3 DNA reads TGTGCCAGCACGGGGGCCATCTATGGCTACACCTTC. Its translation: CASTGAIYGYTF.

CDR3 in amino acids: CASSLGQGWTEAFF. The CDR3 nucleotides read TGTGCCAGCAGCTTGGGACAGGGTTGGACTGAAGCTTTCTTT. The V gene is TRBV5-5, the J gene TRBJ1-1, with 7 bases matching TRBD1. The CDR3 contains 14 residues. The germline CDR1 and CDR2 sequences are SGHKS and YYEKEE (reference sequence). V was clipped by 0 bases and J by 5 bases; unmatched bases: 4. Together with reference TRBV5-5 and TRBJ1-1, the CDR3 gives the full variable domain: DAGVTQSPTHLIKTRGQQVTLRCSPISGHKSVSWYQQVLGQGPQFIFQYYEKEERGRGNFPDRFSARQFPNYSSELNVNALLLGDSALYLCASSLGQGWTEAFFGQGTRLTVV.

This sequence joins TRBV4-1 and TRBJ2-7, with D perhaps matching TRBD1 (5 bases). Germline V CDR1 and CDR2: MGHRA, YSYEKL. CDR3 length: 17 residues. Trimming stripped 2 bases from V and 0 bases from J, with 17 bases between. CDR3 DNA: TGCGCCAGCAGCCAATTTGCAGGGTTAAAGGTCTCCTACGAGCAGTACTTC. Translating gives CASSQFAGLKVSYEQYF.

The CDR3 loop reads CASSLTISYNSPLHF. The CDR3, as DNA: TGTGCCAGCAGTTTGACTATCTCCTATAATTCACCCCTCCACTTT. V usage is TRBV27 and J usage is TRBJ1-6; D gene ambiguous. This CDR3 is 15 amino acids long. Germline V CDR1 and CDR2: MNHEY, SMNVEV (reference sequence). The V and J ends lost 3 bases and 0 bases respectively, with 6 bases between them.

The rearrangement uses TRBV5-6 and TRBJ2-7; TRBD2 matches 11 bases. The CDR3 sequence is 16 residues long. From germline, CDR1 is SGHDT and CDR2 YYEEEE. V lost 4 bases, J lost 5 bases, and 11 bases stayed unmatched. CDR3: CASSLRLAGFPDEQYF. In DNA form, the CDR3 reads TGTGCCAGCAGCCTCCGACTAGCGGGATTCCCCGACGAGCAGTACTTC.

V usage is TRBV18 and J usage is TRBJ2-2; 10 nucleotides align to TRBD2. There are 18 residues in the CDR3. V lost 1 base to trimming and J lost 5 bases; unmatched junction nucleotides: 10. Germline-derived CDR1 and CDR2 are KGHSH and LQKENI. The chain's CDR3 is CASSPLVLAGVGTGELFF. The CDR3 DNA reads as TGTGCCAGCTCACCACTGGTTCTAGCGGGAGTTGGAACCGGGGAGCTGTTTTTT. The variable domain in full, completed from reference TRBV18 and TRBJ2-2, reads NAGVMQNPRHLVRRRGQEARLRCSPMKGHSHVYWYRQLPEEGLKFMVYLQKENIIDESGMPKERFSAEFPKEGPSILRIQQVVRGDSAAYFCASSPLVLAGVGTGELFFGEGSRLTVL.

The J gene is TRBJ1-1, the V gene TRBV5-1; D ambiguous. The germline V gene encodes CDR1 SGHRS and CDR2 YFSETQ. Trimming pared 1 base from V and 2 bases from J, leaving 9 bases between. The CDR3 runs 14 residues. The CDR3 is CASSLSARNTEAFF. The CDR3, as DNA: TGCGCCAGCAGCTTGTCGGCACGCAACACTGAAGCTTTCTTT.

The rearrangement links TRBV28 to TRBJ1-3; D is uncertain. This CDR3 region has 12 residues. Trimming cost V 7 bases and J 2 bases, with 6 bases left between them. Germline CDR1 MDHEN, CDR2 SYDVKM. The CDR3 here is CASTEAGNTIYF. For the CDR3, the DNA is TGTGCCAGCACGGAGGCTGGAAACACCATATATTTT. Looking up the rest from reference TRBV28 and TRBJ1-3 gives the full variable domain: DVKVTQSSRYLVKRTGEKVFLECVQDMDHENMFWYRQDPGLGLRLIYFSYDVKMKEKGDIPEGYSVSREKKERFSLILESASTNQTSMYLCASTEAGNTIYFGEGSWLTVV.

In the case of this clone: Within the sample, other DNA sequences also encode this same CDR3. The V call is TRBV5-1, the J call TRBJ2-5; no clear D gene. The CDR3 has 12 residues. Trimming shortened V by 3 bases and J by 0 bases, and 3 bases separated the two germline ends. Germline-derived CDR1 and CDR2 are SGHRS and YFSETQ. CDR3 coding DNA: TGCGCCAGCAGCTCCAACCAAGAGACCCAGTACTTC. This codes for CASSSNQETQYF.

This chain uses TRBV7-8 with TRBJ2-5; 10 bases agree with TRBD2. TRBJ2-7 explains the end of the DNA better; the J call may be wrong. The CDR3 is made up of 18 amino acids. Looked up from germline, CDR1 is SGHVS and CDR2 is FQNEAQ. In nucleotides, the CDR3 is TGTGCCAGCAGCTTAGCGCTAGGTAGCGGGAGGTTATCCTACGAGCAGTACTTC. Protein sequence: CASSLALGSGRLSYEQYF.

This rearrangement joins TRBV19 to TRBJ2-1, with TRBD2 identical over 9 bases. CDR3 length equals 16 residues. The junction had 6 bases not matched to a gene; V was cut back by 5 bases and J by 1 base. Germline V lookup: CDR1 LNHDA, CDR2 SQIVND (reference sequence). The chain's CDR3 is CASSERSGRSYNEQFF. The CDR3, as DNA: TGTGCCAGTAGTGAGAGAAGCGGGAGGTCCTACAATGAGCAGTTCTTC.

In this sample, this clone turned up once. Written as DNA, the CDR3 is TGTGCCAGCAGTGAATTGGCAGCCAGCAATCAGCCCCAGCATTTT. This codes for CASSELAASNQPQHF. V is TRBV2 and J is TRBJ1-5, with D unclear. Trimming pared 2 bases from V and 1 base from J, leaving 9 bases between. The CDR3 sequence is 15 residues long. Germline V gene sequence: CDR1 SNHLY, CDR2 FYNNEI.

The chain is built from TRBV7-2 and TRBJ1-2; 12 bases are shared with TRBD1. The CDR3 sequence is 16 residues long. Germline V gene sequence: CDR1 SGHTA, CDR2 FQGNSA. The V and J ends lost 1 base and 3 bases, in that order; junction bases with no gene match: 3. CDR3 in DNA: TGTGCCAGCAGCTTAGTCGGGACAGGGGGCGACTATGGCTACACCTTC. Translating gives CASSLVGTGGDYGYTF.

The rearrangement uses TRBV19 and TRBJ2-7, with D hard to call. V shed 5 bases and J shed 1 base, with 6 bases lying between them. CDR3 length equals 12 residues. Germline loops: CDR1 LNHDA, CDR2 SQIVND (reference sequence). CDR3 in amino acids: CASSSPSYEQYF. CDR3 sequence (DNA): TGTGCCAGTAGTTCCCCGTCCTACGAGCAGTACTTC.

The genes are TRBV28 and TRBJ1-4; D gene uncertain. Trimming stripped 2 bases from V and 5 bases from J, with 9 bases between. CDR1 and CDR2 (germline): MDHEN, SYDVKM. CDR3 length: 14 amino acids. The CDR3 sequence is CASSLGRLNEKLFF. The CDR3 bases are TGTGCCAGCAGTTTAGGACGGCTGAATGAAAAACTGTTTTTT.

J is TRBJ2-7 and V is TRBV5-1; 7 positions match TRBD1. Germline V gene lookup returns CDR1 SGHRS and CDR2 YFSETQ. This CDR3 spans 14 amino acids. After removal of 4 bases from V and 1 base from J, the junction contained 5 bases not matched to a gene. The chain's CDR3 is CASSVRDSSYEQYF. Written as DNA, the CDR3 is TGCGCCAGCAGCGTTCGGGACAGTTCCTACGAGCAGTACTTC.

V and J are TRBV5-1 and TRBJ1-2; D may be TRBD1 (5 bases). CDR3 length: 17 residues. Germline V CDR1 and CDR2: SGHRS, YFSETQ. V shed 0 bases and J shed 3 bases, with 18 bases lying between them. CDR3 in DNA: TGCGCCAGCAGCTTGGGGACTGGTCAAGGGGCCTACTATGGCTACACCTTC. It codes for CASSLGTGQGAYYGYTF.

V usage is TRBV19 and J usage is TRBJ2-7; the D gene is possibly TRBD1 (6 bases). Germline values: CDR1 LNHDA, CDR2 SQIVND (reference sequence). The CDR3 is 13 amino acids. Trimming removed 5 bases from V and 3 bases from J, with 11 bases in between. The DNA for the CDR3 is TGTGCCAGTAGTTCAGGGGATGGCTACGAGCAGTACTTC. It encodes CASSSGDGYEQYF. The full variable domain, with the rest looked up from reference TRBV19 and TRBJ2-7, is DGGITQSPKYLFRKEGQNVTLSCEQNLNHDAMYWYRQDPGQGLRLIYYSQIVNDFQKGDIAEGYSVSREKKESFPLTVTSAQKNPTAFYLCASSSGDGYEQYFGPGTRLTVT.

The rearrangement joins TRBV6-6 to TRBJ2-3; the match to TRBD2 covers 8 bases. The germline CDR1 and CDR2 sequences are MNHNY and SVGAGI (reference sequence). The V and J ends lost 7 bases and 1 base, in that order; junction bases with no gene match: 7. The CDR3 totals 15 residues. The CDR3 region is CASTPTGGGTDTQYF. The CDR3 nucleotides are TGTGCCAGCACCCCCACGGGGGGGGGCACAGATACGCAGTATTTT.

The V gene is TRBV14, the J gene TRBJ1-1; the D gene is possibly TRBD1 (5 bases). This CDR3 contains 14 residues. The germline V gene encodes CDR1 SGHDN and CDR2 FVKESK. Trimming cost V 1 base and J 2 bases, with 8 bases left between them. The CDR3 DNA follows: TGTGCCAGCAGCCAAGGTGGGGCTAACACTGAAGCTTTCTTT. It codes for CASSQGGANTEAFF.

This clone was recorded a few times. This sequence joins TRBV28 and TRBJ1-3, with D possibly being TRBD1 (5 bases). The V gene's germline CDR1 is MDHEN and CDR2 SYDVKM. V gave up 5 bases and J gave up 0 bases, with 14 bases separating them. The CDR3 is made up of 16 amino acids. The CDR3 is CASSLPGRLSGNTIYF. The CDR3 DNA reads as TGTGCCAGCAGTCTCCCGGGACGGCTCTCTGGAAACACCATATATTTT.

The chain uses TRBV5-1 and TRBJ2-3; maybe TRBD1 (5 bases). V was shortened by 2 bases and J by 2 bases, with 12 bases between the two germline ends. This CDR3 has 15 residues. Germline V CDR1 and CDR2: SGHRS, YFSETQ. CDR3: CASSFMAGYTDTQYF. The CDR3 DNA follows: TGCGCCAGCAGCTTTATGGCAGGGTACACAGATACGCAGTATTTT. The entire variable domain, with the rest obtained from reference TRBV5-1 and TRBJ2-3, is as follows: KAGVTQTPRYLIKTRGQQVTLSCSPISGHRSVSWYQQTPGQGLQFLFEYFSETQRNKGNFPGRFSGRQFSNSRSEMNVSTLELGDSALYLCASSFMAGYTDTQYFGPGTRLTVL.

This chain uses TRBV29-1 with TRBJ1-1; 7 bases are shared with TRBD1. With 8 bases clipped from V and 5 bases from J, the junction kept 14 bases outside the gene matches. This CDR3 comprises 14 residues. CDR1 and CDR2 (germline): SQVTM, ANQGSEA. CDR3 loop: CSPVMTGSGTEAFF. DNA for the CDR3: TGCAGCCCCGTTATGACAGGGTCGGGAACTGAAGCTTTCTTT.

This chain connects TRBV14 to TRBJ2-1; 7 bases are a match to TRBD2. Per germline, CDR1 SGHDN and CDR2 FVKESK. CDR3 length: 13 residues. The trim removed 1 base at V and 7 bases at J, leaving 1 base unmatched. This chain's CDR3 is CASSQGGGNEQFF. DNA of the CDR3: TGTGCCAGCAGCCAAGGGGGGGGTAATGAGCAGTTCTTC. Full variable domain (remainder filled in from reference TRBV14 and TRBJ2-1): EAGVTQFPSHSVIEKGQTVTLRCDPISGHDNLYWYRRVMGKEIKFLLHFVKESKQDESGMPNNRFLAERTGGTYSTLKVQPAELEDSGVYFCASSQGGGNEQFFGPGTRLTVL.

This clone was counted a single time. V gene TRBV27 combines with J gene TRBJ1-3; D is undetermined. The V gene's germline CDR1 is MNHEY and CDR2 SMNVEV (reference sequence). The CDR3 covers 14 residues. V was clipped by 3 bases and J by 4 bases, with 10 bases between them. The CDR3: CASSFNGLGNTIYF. Here the CDR3 DNA reads TGTGCCAGCAGTTTTAATGGGCTGGGAAACACCATATATTTT.